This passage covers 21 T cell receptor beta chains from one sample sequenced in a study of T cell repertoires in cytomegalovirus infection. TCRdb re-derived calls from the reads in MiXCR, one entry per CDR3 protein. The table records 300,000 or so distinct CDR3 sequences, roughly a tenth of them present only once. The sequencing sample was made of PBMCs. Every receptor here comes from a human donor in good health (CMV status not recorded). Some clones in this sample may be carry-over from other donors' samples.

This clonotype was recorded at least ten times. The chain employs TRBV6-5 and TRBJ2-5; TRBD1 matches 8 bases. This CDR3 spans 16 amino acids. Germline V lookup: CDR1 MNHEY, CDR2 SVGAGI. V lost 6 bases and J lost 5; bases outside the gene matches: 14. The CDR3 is CASRPRRTGSMETQYF. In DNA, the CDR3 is TGTGCCAGCAGGCCGCGACGGACAGGGAGTATGGAGACCCAGTACTTC.

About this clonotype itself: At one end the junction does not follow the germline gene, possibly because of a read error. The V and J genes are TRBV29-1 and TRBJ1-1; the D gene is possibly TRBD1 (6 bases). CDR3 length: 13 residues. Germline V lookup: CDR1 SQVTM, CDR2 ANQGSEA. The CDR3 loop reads CSAEVQQGTEAFF. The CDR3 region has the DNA TGCAGCGCTGAAGTCCAACAGGGCACTGAAGCTTTCTTT.

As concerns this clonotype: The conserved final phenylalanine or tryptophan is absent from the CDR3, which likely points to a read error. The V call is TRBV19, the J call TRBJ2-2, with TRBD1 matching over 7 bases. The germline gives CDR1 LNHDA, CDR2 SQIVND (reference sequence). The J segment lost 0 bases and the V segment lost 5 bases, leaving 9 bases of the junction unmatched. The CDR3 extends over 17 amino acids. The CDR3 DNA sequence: TGTGCCAGTAGTCGTAAATTGACAGGGACGAACACCGGGGAGCTGTTTTGT. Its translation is CASSRKLTGTNTGELFC.

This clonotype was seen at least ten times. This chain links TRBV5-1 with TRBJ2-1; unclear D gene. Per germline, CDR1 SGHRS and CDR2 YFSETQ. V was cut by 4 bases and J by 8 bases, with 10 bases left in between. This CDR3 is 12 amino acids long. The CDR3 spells CASSLEPYEQFF. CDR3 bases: TGCGCCAGCAGCCTAGAGCCCTATGAGCAGTTCTTC.

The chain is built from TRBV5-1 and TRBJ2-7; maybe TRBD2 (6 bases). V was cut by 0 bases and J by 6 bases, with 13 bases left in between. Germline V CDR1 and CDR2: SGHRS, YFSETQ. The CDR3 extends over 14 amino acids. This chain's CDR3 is CASSLGRGIIEQYF. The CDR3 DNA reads TGCGCCAGCAGCTTGGGACGGGGGATAATCGAGCAGTACTTC. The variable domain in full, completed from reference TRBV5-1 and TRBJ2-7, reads KAGVTQTPRYLIKTRGQQVTLSCSPISGHRSVSWYQQTPGQGLQFLFEYFSETQRNKGNFPGRFSGRQFSNSRSEMNVSTLELGDSALYLCASSLGRGIIEQYFGPGTRLTVT.

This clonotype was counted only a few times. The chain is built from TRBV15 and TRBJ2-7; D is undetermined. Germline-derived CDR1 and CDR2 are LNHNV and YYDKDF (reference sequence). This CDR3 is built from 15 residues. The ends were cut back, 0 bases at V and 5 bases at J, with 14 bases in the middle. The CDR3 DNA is TGTGCCACCAGCAGAGAGCCGAAGGATGTCCACGAGCAGTACTTC. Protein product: CATSREPKDVHEQYF.

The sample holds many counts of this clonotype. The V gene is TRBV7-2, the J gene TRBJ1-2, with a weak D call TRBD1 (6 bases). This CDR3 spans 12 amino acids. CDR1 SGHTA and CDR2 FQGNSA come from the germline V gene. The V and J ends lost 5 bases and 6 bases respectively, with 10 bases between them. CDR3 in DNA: TGTGCCAGCAGCCCGTACAGGGATGGCTACACCTTC. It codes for CASSPYRDGYTF.

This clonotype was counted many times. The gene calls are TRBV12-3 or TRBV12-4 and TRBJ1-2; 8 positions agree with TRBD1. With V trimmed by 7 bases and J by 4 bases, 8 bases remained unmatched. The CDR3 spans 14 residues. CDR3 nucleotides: TGTGCCAGCACCAAACAGGGGGGTGGCTATGGCTACACCTTC. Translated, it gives CASTKQGGGYGYTF.

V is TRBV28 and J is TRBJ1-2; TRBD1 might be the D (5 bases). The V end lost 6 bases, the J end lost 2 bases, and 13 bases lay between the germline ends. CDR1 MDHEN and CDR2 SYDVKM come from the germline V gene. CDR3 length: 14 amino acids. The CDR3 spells CASRSPGLNYGYTF. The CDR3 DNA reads TGTGCCAGCAGATCGCCGGGACTGAACTATGGCTACACCTTC.

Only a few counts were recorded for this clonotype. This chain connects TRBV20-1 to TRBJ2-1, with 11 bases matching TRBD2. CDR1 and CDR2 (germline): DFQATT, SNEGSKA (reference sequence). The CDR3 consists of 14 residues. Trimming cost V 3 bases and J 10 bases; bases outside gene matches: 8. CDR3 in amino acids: CSARLAGGRIEQFF. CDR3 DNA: TGCAGTGCTAGGCTAGCGGGGGGCCGAATCGAGCAGTTCTTC.

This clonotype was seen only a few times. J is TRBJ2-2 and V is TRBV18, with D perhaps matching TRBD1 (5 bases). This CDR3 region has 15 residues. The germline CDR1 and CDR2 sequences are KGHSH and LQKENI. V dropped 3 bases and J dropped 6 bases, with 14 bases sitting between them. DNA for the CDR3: TGTGCCAGCTCACCGCAGGGATTCCGGTCCGGGGAGCTGTTTTTT. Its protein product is CASSPQGFRSGELFF.

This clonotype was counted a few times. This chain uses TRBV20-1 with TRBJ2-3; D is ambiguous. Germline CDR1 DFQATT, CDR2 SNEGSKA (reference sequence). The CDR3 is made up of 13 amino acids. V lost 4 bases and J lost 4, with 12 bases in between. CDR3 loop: CSAMGIRADTQYF. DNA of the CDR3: TGCAGTGCTATGGGGATAAGGGCAGATACGCAGTATTTT.

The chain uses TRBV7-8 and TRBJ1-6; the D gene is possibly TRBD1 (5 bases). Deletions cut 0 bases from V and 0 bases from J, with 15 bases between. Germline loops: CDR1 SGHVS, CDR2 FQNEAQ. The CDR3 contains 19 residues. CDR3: CASSLALDSASSYNSPLHF. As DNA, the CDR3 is TGTGCCAGCAGCTTAGCCTTAGACAGCGCGAGCTCCTATAATTCACCCCTCCACTTT.

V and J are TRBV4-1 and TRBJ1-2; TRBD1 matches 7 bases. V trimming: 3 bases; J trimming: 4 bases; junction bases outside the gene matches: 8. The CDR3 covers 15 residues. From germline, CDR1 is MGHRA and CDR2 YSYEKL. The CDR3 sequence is CASSQLGRDSYGYTF. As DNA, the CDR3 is TGCGCCAGCAGCCAGCTGGGCCGGGACAGCTATGGCTACACCTTC.

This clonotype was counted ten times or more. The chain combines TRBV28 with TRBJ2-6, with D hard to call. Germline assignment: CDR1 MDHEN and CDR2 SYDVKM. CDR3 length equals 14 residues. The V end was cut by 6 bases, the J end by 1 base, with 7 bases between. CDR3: CASRLVSGANVLTF. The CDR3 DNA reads TGTGCCAGCAGGCTGGTATCTGGGGCCAACGTCCTGACTTTC.

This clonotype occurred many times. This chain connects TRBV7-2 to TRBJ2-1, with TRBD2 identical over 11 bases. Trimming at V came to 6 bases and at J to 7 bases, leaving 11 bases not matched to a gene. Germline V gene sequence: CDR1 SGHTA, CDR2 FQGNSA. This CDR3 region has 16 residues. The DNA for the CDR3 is TGTGCCAGCAGTCCTACTCTAGCGGGGGGATGGAATGAGCAGTTCTTC. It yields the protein CASSPTLAGGWNEQFF.

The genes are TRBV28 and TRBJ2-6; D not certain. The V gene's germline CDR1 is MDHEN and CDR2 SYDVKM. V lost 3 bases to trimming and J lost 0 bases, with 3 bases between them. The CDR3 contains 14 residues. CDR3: CASSFLSGANVLTF. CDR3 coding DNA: TGTGCCAGCAGTTTTCTCTCTGGGGCCAACGTCCTGACTTTC.

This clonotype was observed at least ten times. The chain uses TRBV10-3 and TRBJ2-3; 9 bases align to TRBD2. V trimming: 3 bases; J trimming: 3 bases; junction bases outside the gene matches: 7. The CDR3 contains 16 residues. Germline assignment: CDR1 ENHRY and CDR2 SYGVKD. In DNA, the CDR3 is TGTGCCATCAGTGATGGGCTTAGCGGGGGAACAGATACGCAGTATTTT. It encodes CAISDGLSGGTDTQYF.

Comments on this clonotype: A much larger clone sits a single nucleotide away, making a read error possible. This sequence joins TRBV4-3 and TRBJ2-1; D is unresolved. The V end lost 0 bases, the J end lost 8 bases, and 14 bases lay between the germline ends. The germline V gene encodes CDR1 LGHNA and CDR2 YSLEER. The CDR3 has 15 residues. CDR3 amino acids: CASSQDERRGHEQFF. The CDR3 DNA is TGCGCCAGCAGCCAAGACGAGAGGAGAGGCCATGAGCAGTTCTTC.

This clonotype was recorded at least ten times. CDR3 coding DNA: TGTGCCAGCAGTTTCGGAGCGTCTGGGGACATTCAGTACTTC. This translates into CASSFGASGDIQYF. The chain is built from TRBV12-3 or TRBV12-4 and TRBJ2-4; D gene unclear. The CDR3 runs to 14 residues. Trimming took 3 bases from V and 8 from J, leaving 14 bases between them.

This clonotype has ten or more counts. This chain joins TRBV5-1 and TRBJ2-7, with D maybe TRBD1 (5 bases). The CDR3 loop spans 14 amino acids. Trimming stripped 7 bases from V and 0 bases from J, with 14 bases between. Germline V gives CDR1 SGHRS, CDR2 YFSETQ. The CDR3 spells CASAIQGSSYEQYF. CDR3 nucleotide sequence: TGCGCCAGCGCTATTCAGGGTAGCTCCTACGAGCAGTACTTC.